This TCR beta chain was observed in a study of control samples from healthy donors and cancer patients. Germline-derived CDR1 and CDR2 are KGHDR and SFDVKD. The CDR3 runs to 15 residues. V was pared by 3 bases and J by 6 bases, with 6 bases of the junction left unmatched. In its sample, this clone was seen once. Clones were sequenced by immunoSEQ multiplex PCR, and TCRdb holds only the in-frame ones, with some missing. This sample has about 220,000 clones, with roughly 94% found just once. The receptor was isolated from a man aged 45 to 65 in good health. J is TRBJ2-1 and V is TRBV24-1; 8 positions match TRBD2. The sequenced sample consisted of blood. The CDR3 is CATSDTGGPRNEQFF. In DNA, the CDR3 is TGTGCCACCAGTGATACGGGGGGGCCTCGCAATGAGCAGTTCTTC.